The entry that follows covers one TCR beta chain sequence. The CDR3 extends over 15 amino acids. The germline V gene encodes CDR1 MNHNS and CDR2 SASEGT. Trimming took 4 bases from V and 6 from J; bases not matched to a gene: 5. Using immunoSEQ multiplex PCR, the repertoire was profiled, and TCRdb retains in-frame clones only, with some absent. The sample has some 7,400 clones; 85% to 90% are singletons. This entry is derived from a study of somatic mutations in cytotoxic T cells in rheumatoid arthritis. The rearrangement links TRBV6-1 to TRBJ2-1; 11 positions match TRBD2. The clonotype comes from a woman between 65 and 79 years old with rheumatoid arthritis. The sequencing input was CD8+ T cells sorted from blood. CDR3 nucleotides: TGTGCCAGCAGTGTACTAGCGGGGGCCCTCAATGAGCAGTTCTTC. Residues: CASSVLAGALNEQFF.